The 20 T cell receptor beta chains listed next were all sequenced from one sample in a study of graft-versus-host responses after intestinal transplantation. Sequencing was performed with immunoSEQ multiplex PCR; in TCRdb, only in-frame clones are kept and a portion is missing. The table has roughly 14,000 clones, roughly 28% seen once. The sequencing here drew on alloreactive CD4+ T cells from a mixed lymphocyte reaction culture, taken before intestinal transplant. Subset meaning: CFSE-low proliferating T cells sorted from approximately six-day pre-transplant mixed lymphocyte reaction (GvH or HvG direction). These receptors originate from a human patient who received an intestinal transplant.

The chain links TRBV4-2 to TRBJ2-7; 7 bases fit TRBD2. Germline V CDR1 and CDR2: LGHNA, YNFKEQ. This CDR3 spans 15 amino acids. V trimming: 4 bases; J trimming: 3 bases; junction bases outside the gene matches: 9. CDR3 nucleotide sequence: TGTGCCAGCAGCCTAAGGACGGGGGGACTCTACGAGCAGTACTTC. Protein: CASSLRTGGLYEQYF.

This clone was seen more than once but under ten times. J is TRBJ2-7 and V is TRBV19; perhaps TRBD1 as D (5 bases). The germline gives CDR1 LNHDA, CDR2 SQIVND (reference sequence). V was pared by 9 bases and J by 3 bases, with 24 bases between. CDR3 length equals 16 residues. Here the CDR3 reads CASLNFSGIGHYEQYF. CDR3 in DNA: TGTGCCAGCTTGAACTTCTCAGGGATAGGACACTACGAGCAGTACTTC.

This rearrangement joins TRBV6-5 to TRBJ2-5, with TRBD2 as a possible D gene (6 bases). The CDR3 length is 14 residues. Germline V lookup: CDR1 MNHEY, CDR2 SVGAGI. V was cut by 4 bases and J by 8 bases, with 17 bases left in between. The CDR3 DNA follows: TGTGCCAGCAGTTTAACTAGCCGTTCCCCAACCCAGTACTTC. Amino acids: CASSLTSRSPTQYF.

This chain uses TRBV7-9 with TRBJ2-3, with D tentatively TRBD1 or TRBD2 (6 bases each). Germline values: CDR1 SEHNR, CDR2 FQNEAQ (reference sequence). This CDR3 has 15 residues. V was shortened by 5 bases and J by 5 bases, with 17 bases between the two germline ends. The CDR3 reads CASSPGRGLRDTQYF. DNA of the CDR3: TGTGCCAGCAGCCCAGGTCGGGGGCTTAGAGATACGCAGTATTTT.

The CDR3 spells CASSSKGGRNSPLHF. Written as DNA, the CDR3 is TGTGCCAGCTCATCAAAAGGGGGCCGGAATTCACCCCTCCACTTT. The chain is built from TRBV18 and TRBJ1-6, with 7 nucleotides matching TRBD1. The germline gives CDR1 KGHSH, CDR2 LQKENI. Germline trimming cut 5 bases from V and 7 bases from J; bases unmatched to any gene: 8. This CDR3 is 15 amino acids long.

The table lists this clone with a few counts. The chain links TRBV4-2 to TRBJ2-4; D remains unclear. The length of the CDR3 is 15 residues. Trimming removed 4 bases at V and 1 base at J, with 11 bases between. The germline V gene encodes CDR1 LGHNA and CDR2 YNFKEQ. In nucleotides, the CDR3 is TGTGCCAGCAGCCCGGGCGCCTCGGCCAAAAACATTCAGTACTTC. It yields the protein CASSPGASAKNIQYF.

V usage is TRBV9 and J usage is TRBJ1-5, with D possibly matching TRBD1 (6 bases). Deletions cut 0 bases from V and 1 base from J, with 11 bases between. The CDR3 spans 16 residues. Per the germline V gene, CDR1 is SGDLS and CDR2 is YYNGEE. Written as DNA, the CDR3 is TGTGCCAGCAGCGTAGATCCGGGGGCGAGCAATCAGCCCCAGCATTTT. It translates to CASSVDPGASNQPQHF. The entire variable domain, with the rest obtained from reference TRBV9 and TRBJ1-5, is as follows: DSGVTQTPKHLITATGQRVTLRCSPRSGDLSVYWYQQSLDQGLQFLIQYYNGEERAKGNILERFSAQQFPDLHSELNLSSLELGDSALYFCASSVDPGASNQPQHFGDGTRLSIL.

This rearrangement joins TRBV7-2 to TRBJ2-7; TRBD1 might be the D (6 bases). CDR1 is SGHTA and CDR2 is FQGNSA in the germline V gene. V was shortened by 5 bases and J by 0 bases, with 14 bases between the two germline ends. CDR3 length: 15 residues. The CDR3: CASSPWTALSYEQYF. The CDR3 nucleotides read TGTGCCAGCAGCCCCTGGACAGCCCTCTCCTACGAGCAGTACTTC. Using reference TRBV7-2 and TRBJ2-7 for the parts outside the CDR3, the full variable domain is GAGVSQSPSNKVTEKGKDVELRCDPISGHTALYWYRQSLGQGLEFLIYFQGNSAPDKSGLPSDRFSAERTGGSVSTLTIQRTQQEDSAVYLCASSPWTALSYEQYFGPGTRLTVT.

This clone was picked up a small number of times. The chain couples TRBV30 to TRBJ2-1; TRBD2 matches at 13 bases. J was trimmed by 11 bases and V by 0 bases; bases with no gene match: 10. The CDR3 loop spans 16 amino acids. Per germline, CDR1 GTSNPN and CDR2 SVGIG (reference sequence). The CDR3 region is CAWSVGTSGRAAKQFF. The CDR3 coding sequence is TGTGCCTGGAGTGTAGGAACTAGCGGGAGGGCCGCTAAGCAGTTCTTC.

J is TRBJ1-1 and V is TRBV11-3, with a tentative D call TRBD1 (5 bases). The CDR3 sequence is 14 residues long. V gave up 5 bases and J gave up 1 base, with 11 bases separating them. Looked up from germline, CDR1 is SGHNT and CDR2 is YENEEA. CDR3 residues: CASSLLRGNTEAFF. In DNA, the CDR3 is TGTGCCAGCAGCCTATTAAGGGGGAACACTGAAGCTTTCTTT. Full variable domain (outside the CDR3, taken from reference TRBV11-3 and TRBJ1-1): EAGVVQSPRYKIIEKKQPVAFWCNPISGHNTLYWYLQNLGQGPELLIRYENEEAVDDSQLPKDRFSAERLKGVDSTLKIQPAELGDSAVYLCASSLLRGNTEAFFGQGTRLTVV.

This sequence joins TRBV9 and TRBJ1-6; no clear D gene. The CDR3 is 14 amino acids. V was cut by 0 bases and J by 10 bases, with 11 bases left in between. Germline CDR1 reads SGDLS; CDR2 reads YYNGEE. CDR3 amino acids: CASSVGLSWSPLHF. The CDR3 DNA follows: TGTGCCAGCAGCGTAGGTCTCTCGTGGTCACCCCTCCACTTT.

The genes are TRBV13 and TRBJ1-2; D is unresolved. V was trimmed by 8 bases and J by 4 bases, leaving 14 bases between them. The CDR3 is 13 residues long. Germline V CDR1 and CDR2: PRHDT, FYEKMQ (reference sequence). The CDR3 loop reads CASQRAARYGYTF. In nucleotides, the CDR3 is TGTGCCAGCCAGAGGGCCGCCCGCTATGGCTACACCTTC.

The V and J genes are TRBV5-1 and TRBJ2-7; D ambiguous. V was shortened by 6 bases and J by 4 bases, with 11 bases between the two germline ends. Germline CDR1 reads SGHRS; CDR2 reads YFSETQ. This CDR3 spans 12 amino acids. Here the CDR3 reads CASKVGRYEQYF. The CDR3 region has the DNA TGCGCCAGCAAAGTTGGGCGTTACGAGCAGTACTTC.

The J gene is TRBJ2-6, the V gene TRBV5-5; D remains unclear. CDR3 length: 15 residues. Germline CDR1 and CDR2: SGHKS and YYEKEE (reference sequence). The V and J ends lost 0 bases and 0 bases respectively, with 4 bases between them. CDR3 protein: CASSLAASGANVLTF. In DNA form, the CDR3 reads TGTGCCAGCAGCTTGGCCGCCTCTGGGGCCAACGTCCTGACTTTC.

V usage is TRBV7-9 and J usage is TRBJ2-7; 14 positions match TRBD2. The ends lost 1 base at V and 7 bases at J; junction bases unmatched: 6. The CDR3 is 16 amino acids. Germline CDR1 SEHNR, CDR2 FQNEAQ (reference sequence). CDR3 protein: CASSLGLAGGPGEQYF. CDR3 nucleotide sequence: TGTGCCAGCAGCTTAGGACTAGCGGGAGGGCCGGGGGAGCAGTACTTC.

The chain combines TRBV5-4 with TRBJ1-2, with no clear D. Trimming stripped 0 bases from V and 4 bases from J, with 10 bases between. Germline V gene data show CDR1 as SGHNT and CDR2 as YYREEE (reference sequence). This CDR3 spans 14 amino acids. This chain's CDR3 is CASSLEAGGYGYTF. The CDR3 coding sequence is TGTGCCAGCAGCTTGGAAGCAGGCGGCTATGGCTACACCTTC.

The gene calls are TRBV27 and TRBJ2-5; D is unresolved. V lost 4 bases, J lost 5 bases, and 17 bases lay in between. Germline CDR1 MNHEY, CDR2 SMNVEV (reference sequence). This CDR3 has 15 amino acids. CDR3 amino acids: CASSSTVESVETQYF. The CDR3 DNA is TGTGCCAGCAGTTCTACTGTGGAATCGGTGGAGACCCAGTACTTC.

V and J are TRBV6-5 and TRBJ2-3, with TRBD1 as a possible D gene (6 bases). With 6 bases removed from V and 8 bases from J, the gap between germline ends came to 21 bases. Germline CDR1 MNHEY, CDR2 SVGAGI. This CDR3 contains 15 residues. CDR3 coding DNA: TGTGCCAGCAGCCGAAGGTTGAGACGAGGGGGTACGCAGTATTTT. This codes for CASSRRLRRGGTQYF.

This clone is categorized as medium-sized. The rearrangement uses TRBV7-9 and TRBJ1-1, with D unresolved. This CDR3 is 11 amino acids long. Germline-derived CDR1 and CDR2 are SEHNR and FQNEAQ (reference sequence). V lost 3 bases, J lost 5 bases, and 4 bases lay in between. CDR3 loop: CASSFTTEAFF. As DNA, the CDR3 is TGTGCCAGCAGCTTCACGACTGAAGCTTTCTTT.

This clone has more than one count but fewer than ten. The chain recombines TRBV7-3 with TRBJ2-5; a weak D match, TRBD1 (7 bases). Germline CDR1 is SGHTA and CDR2 is FQGTGA. Trimming removed 5 bases from V and 5 bases from J, with 21 bases in between. The CDR3 is 16 amino acids. The DNA for the CDR3 is TGTGCCAGCAGCCCCCAAGGGTCACAGGGGAGGGAGACCCAGTACTTC. Translation: CASSPQGSQGRETQYF.